This T cell receptor beta chain was retrieved from a study of blood T cell repertoires in COVID-19. V was clipped by 2 bases and J by 2 bases; unmatched bases: 3. Per germline, CDR1 SGDLS and CDR2 YYNGEE. The CDR3 runs to 15 residues. Profiling relied on immunoSEQ multiplex PCR, and the TCRdb table lists in-frame clones only, not all of them. The data contain over 200,000 clones, roughly nine tenths of them singletons. V usage is TRBV9 and J usage is TRBJ2-2; 7 bases fit TRBD2. The receptor was isolated from a man between 60 and 70 years old who had recovered from COVID-19. Sequences were obtained from peripheral blood. The CDR3 bases are TGTGCCAGCAGCGTGGCTAGCGGAAACACCGGGGAGCTGTTTTTT. Protein sequence: CASSVASGNTGELFF.